This T cell receptor (beta chain) was recorded in a study of T-cell memory formation after mild COVID-19. The study's findings and limits: Confirmation of SARS-CoV-2 specificity was lacking for second-wave clones peaking day 37.

This clonotype was counted many times. The antigen remains unidentified. Using constant-segment primers, 5'RACE produced TCR alpha and TCR beta cDNA libraries carrying sample barcodes and UMIs. TCRdb redid the calling of the 5' RACE reads with MiXCR, one entry per CDR3 protein. The data contain 200,000 to 250,000 distinct CDR3 sequences, 9% to 10% of them singletons. Germline CDR1 LGHNA, CDR2 YSLEER. The V gene lost 1 base and the J gene lost 4 bases, with 13 bases spanning the gap. The CDR3 is 16 residues long. The genes are TRBV4-3 and TRBJ2-2, with D perhaps given as TRBD1 or TRBD2 (6 bases each). Sequencing was carried out using PBMCs or a T cell subset sorted from them (not recorded which). This clonotype was obtained from a man between 18 and 29 years old who had mild COVID-19 (a few samples of this study predate the infection). Cell type and time point are not known. The CDR3 sequence: CASSQGEGGGTGELFF. CDR3 nucleotides: TGCGCCAGCAGCCAAGGAGAGGGGGGCGGCACCGGGGAGCTGTTTTTT.